This T cell receptor beta chain was captured by sequencing in a study of T cell responses to AZD1222 COVID-19 vaccine. Using immunoSEQ multiplex PCR, the repertoire was profiled, and TCRdb retains in-frame clones only, with some absent. The repertoire holds some 90,000 clones, with 85% to 90% as singletons. J was trimmed by 2 bases and V by 4 bases; bases with no gene match: 8. Germline V gene data show CDR1 as SGHTS and CDR2 as YDEGEE. The CDR3 spans 15 residues. Findings and limits, study-wide: After two AZD1222 doses, spike-specific TCR breadth and depth rose versus day 0. Donors in the cohort were predominantly white British and more often female, and clonal diversity was possibly underestimated. Baseline seropositivity occurred in only a handful of AZD1222 recipients. Nearly half of unique spike-specific TCRs reportedly avoided B.1.351 and B.1.1.7 mutated regions.

Details on this clone: What it recognizes is unknown.

Sample: peripheral blood, taken 28 days after the second AZD1222 dose. The receptor was isolated from an adult who received the AZD1222 COVID-19 vaccine. This sequence joins TRBV5-8 and TRBJ1-2; 7 bases match TRBD1. For the CDR3, the DNA is TGTGCCAGCAGCCCGGGACAGCTGACCAACTATGGCTACACCTTC. This codes for CASSPGQLTNYGYTF.